The 5 T cell receptor beta chains presented below share a single source sample, sequenced in a study of T cell repertoires in cytomegalovirus infection. TCRdb reprocessed the reads with MiXCR, giving one entry per CDR3 protein. The sample consists of more than 400,000 distinct CDR3 sequences, about 26% of them appearing once. The sequenced sample consisted of PBMCs. These receptors were obtained from a human donor in good health (CMV status not recorded). Some clones in this sample may be carry-over from other donors' samples.

This clonotype appeared a few times. The chain recombines TRBV6-2 or TRBV6-3 with TRBJ2-7, with D uncertain. The CDR3 extends over 13 amino acids. V shed 2 bases and J shed 3 bases, with 8 bases lying between them. CDR1 MNHEY and CDR2 SVGEGT come from the germline V gene. The CDR3 nucleotides are TGTGCCAGCAGTTACGAGGTTAACTACGAGCAGTACTTC. It encodes CASSYEVNYEQYF.

The genes are TRBV7-1 and TRBJ1-2, with D uncertain. TRBV7-1 is identified as an open reading frame with a role that is uncertain. The V and J ends lost 5 bases and 8 bases respectively, with 9 bases between them. The CDR3 runs to 11 residues. The CDR3: CASSAREGYTF. The DNA of the CDR3 is TGTGCCAGCAGCGCCCGAGAGGGCTACACCTTC.

This clonotype was counted only a few times. V is TRBV30 and J is TRBJ1-1, with D unclear. The CDR3 loop spans 15 amino acids. CDR1 GTSNPN and CDR2 SVGIG come from the germline V gene (reference sequence). Trimming took 0 bases from V and 1 from J, leaving 12 bases between them. The CDR3 region has the DNA TGTGCCTGGAGTGTACCGCCCCGGGGGAACACTGAAGCTTTCTTT. This gives the protein CAWSVPPRGNTEAFF.

This chain links TRBV15 with TRBJ1-2; 11 nucleotides line up with TRBD1. Germline V gives CDR1 LNHNV, CDR2 YYDKDF (reference sequence). With V trimmed by 5 bases and J by 7 bases, 6 bases remained unmatched. This CDR3 comprises 14 residues. The CDR3 DNA reads TGTGCCACCAGCCCGGGACAGGGGGTGTTTGGCTACACCTTC. As protein: CATSPGQGVFGYTF.

This clonotype occurred a few times. V and J are TRBV25-1 and TRBJ1-4; TRBD1 is a possible D gene (5 bases). The V gene's germline CDR1 is MGHDK and CDR2 SYGVNS. This CDR3 comprises 15 residues. Trimming left V 1 base short and J 4 bases short, with 10 bases between. CDR3 sequence: CASSEWGKNNEKLFF. In DNA form, the CDR3 reads TGTGCCAGCAGTGAATGGGGGAAGAATAATGAAAAACTGTTTTTT.